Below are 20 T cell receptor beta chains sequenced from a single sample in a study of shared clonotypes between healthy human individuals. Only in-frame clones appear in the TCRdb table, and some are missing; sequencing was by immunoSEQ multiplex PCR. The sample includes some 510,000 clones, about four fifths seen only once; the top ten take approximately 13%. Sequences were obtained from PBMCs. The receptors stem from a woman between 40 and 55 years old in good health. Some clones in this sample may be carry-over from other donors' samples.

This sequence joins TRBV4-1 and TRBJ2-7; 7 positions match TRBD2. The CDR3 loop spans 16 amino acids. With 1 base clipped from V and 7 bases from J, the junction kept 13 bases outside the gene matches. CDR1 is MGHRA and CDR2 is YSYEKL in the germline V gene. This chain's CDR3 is CASSQVGTIPFREQYF. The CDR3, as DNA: TGCGCCAGCAGCCAAGTAGGGACTATCCCGTTTCGGGAGCAGTACTTC.

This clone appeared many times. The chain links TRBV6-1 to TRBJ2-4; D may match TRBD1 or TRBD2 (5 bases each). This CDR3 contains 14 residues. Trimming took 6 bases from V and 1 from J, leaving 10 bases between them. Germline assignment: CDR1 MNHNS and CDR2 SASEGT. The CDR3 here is CASRPGPAKNIQYF. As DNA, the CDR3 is TGTGCCAGCAGGCCGGGACCTGCCAAAAACATTCAGTACTTC.

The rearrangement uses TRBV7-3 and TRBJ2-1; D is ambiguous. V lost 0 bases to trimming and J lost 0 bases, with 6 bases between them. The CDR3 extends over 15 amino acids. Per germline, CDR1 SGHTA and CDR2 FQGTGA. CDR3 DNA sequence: TGTGCCAGCAGCTTAACACAGAGCTCCTACAATGAGCAGTTCTTC. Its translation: CASSLTQSSYNEQFF.

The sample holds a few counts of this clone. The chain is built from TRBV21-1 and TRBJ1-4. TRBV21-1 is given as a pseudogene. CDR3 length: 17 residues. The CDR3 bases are TGTGCCAGCAGCAAAGGGGCGGACCTCCGGGCTAATGAAAAACTGTTTTTT. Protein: CASSKGADLRANEKLFF.

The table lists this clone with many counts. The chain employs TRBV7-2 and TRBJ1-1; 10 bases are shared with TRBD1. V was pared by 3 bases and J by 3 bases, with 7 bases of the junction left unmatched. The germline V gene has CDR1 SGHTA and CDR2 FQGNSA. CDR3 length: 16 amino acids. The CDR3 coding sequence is TGTGCCAGCAGCTTGGGGACAGGGGTTGAGGACACTGAAGCTTTCTTT. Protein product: CASSLGTGVEDTEAFF.

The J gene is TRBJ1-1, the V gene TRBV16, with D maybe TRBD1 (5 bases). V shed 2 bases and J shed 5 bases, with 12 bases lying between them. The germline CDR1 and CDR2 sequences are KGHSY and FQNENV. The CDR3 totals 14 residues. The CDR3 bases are TGTGCCAGCAGCCAACCTCTCCGGGGGACTGAAGCTTTCTTT. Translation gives CASSQPLRGTEAFF.

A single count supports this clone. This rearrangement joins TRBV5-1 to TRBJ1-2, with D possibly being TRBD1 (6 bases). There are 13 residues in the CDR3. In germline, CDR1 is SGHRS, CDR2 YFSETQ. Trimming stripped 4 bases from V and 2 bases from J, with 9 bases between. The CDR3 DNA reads TGCGCCAGCAGCGAGGACAGCAACTATGGCTACACCTTC. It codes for CASSEDSNYGYTF.

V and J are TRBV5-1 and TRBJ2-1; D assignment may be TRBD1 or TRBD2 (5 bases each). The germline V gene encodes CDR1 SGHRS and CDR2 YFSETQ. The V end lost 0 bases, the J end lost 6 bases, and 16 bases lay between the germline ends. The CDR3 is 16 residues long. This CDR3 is CASSLAPGTPSNEQFF. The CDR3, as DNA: TGCGCCAGCAGCTTGGCTCCCGGGACCCCGAGCAATGAGCAGTTCTTC.

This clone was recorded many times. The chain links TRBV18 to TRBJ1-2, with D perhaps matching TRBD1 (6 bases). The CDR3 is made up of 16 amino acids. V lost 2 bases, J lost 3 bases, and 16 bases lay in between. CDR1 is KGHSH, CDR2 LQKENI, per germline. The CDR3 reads CASSPNKDRRYYGYTF. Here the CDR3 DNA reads TGTGCCAGCTCACCAAATAAAGACAGGCGTTACTATGGCTACACCTTC.

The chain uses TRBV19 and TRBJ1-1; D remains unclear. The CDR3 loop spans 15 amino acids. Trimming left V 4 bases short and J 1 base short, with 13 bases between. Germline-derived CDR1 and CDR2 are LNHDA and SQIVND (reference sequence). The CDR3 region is CASSTHPPGNTEAFF. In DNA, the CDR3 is TGTGCCAGTAGTACCCATCCGCCGGGGAACACTGAAGCTTTCTTT.

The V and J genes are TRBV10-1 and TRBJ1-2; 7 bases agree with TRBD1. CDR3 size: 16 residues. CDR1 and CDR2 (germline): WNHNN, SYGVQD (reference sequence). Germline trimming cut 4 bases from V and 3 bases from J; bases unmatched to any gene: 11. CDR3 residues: CASSVPRRDSHYGYTF. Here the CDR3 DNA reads TGCGCCAGCAGTGTACCACGGAGGGACAGTCACTATGGCTACACCTTC.

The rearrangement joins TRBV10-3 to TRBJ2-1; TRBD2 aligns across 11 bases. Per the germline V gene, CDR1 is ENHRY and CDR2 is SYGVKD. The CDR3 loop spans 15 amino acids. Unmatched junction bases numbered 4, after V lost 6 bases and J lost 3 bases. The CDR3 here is CAIRDSGGDYNEQFF. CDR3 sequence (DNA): TGTGCCATCAGGGATAGCGGGGGGGACTACAATGAGCAGTTCTTC.

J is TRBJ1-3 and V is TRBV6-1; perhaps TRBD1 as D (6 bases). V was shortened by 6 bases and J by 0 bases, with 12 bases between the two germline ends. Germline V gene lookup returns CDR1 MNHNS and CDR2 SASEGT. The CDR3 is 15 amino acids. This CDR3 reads CASRTGTSSGNTIYF. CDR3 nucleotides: TGTGCCAGCAGAACCGGGACAAGCTCTGGAAACACCATATATTTT.

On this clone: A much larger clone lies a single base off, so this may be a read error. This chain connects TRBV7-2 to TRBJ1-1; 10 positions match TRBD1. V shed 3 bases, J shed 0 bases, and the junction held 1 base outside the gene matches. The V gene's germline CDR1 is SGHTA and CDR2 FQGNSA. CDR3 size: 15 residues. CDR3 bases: TGTGCCAGCAGCTTGACAGGGGGCATGAACACTGAAGCTTTCTTT. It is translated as CASSLTGGMNTEAFF.

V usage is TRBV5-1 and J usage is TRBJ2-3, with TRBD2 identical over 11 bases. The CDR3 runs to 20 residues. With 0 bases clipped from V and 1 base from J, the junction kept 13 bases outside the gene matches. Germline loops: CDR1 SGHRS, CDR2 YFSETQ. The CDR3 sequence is CASSLGPGTSGRFGTDTQYF. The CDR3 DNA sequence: TGCGCCAGCAGCTTGGGGCCGGGAACTAGCGGGAGATTTGGCACAGATACGCAGTATTTT.

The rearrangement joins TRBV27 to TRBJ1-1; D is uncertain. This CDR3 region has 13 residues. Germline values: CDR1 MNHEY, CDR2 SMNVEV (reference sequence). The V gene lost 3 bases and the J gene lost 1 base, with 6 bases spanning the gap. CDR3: CASSFRENTEAFF. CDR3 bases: TGTGCCAGCAGTTTCCGGGAGAACACTGAAGCTTTCTTT.

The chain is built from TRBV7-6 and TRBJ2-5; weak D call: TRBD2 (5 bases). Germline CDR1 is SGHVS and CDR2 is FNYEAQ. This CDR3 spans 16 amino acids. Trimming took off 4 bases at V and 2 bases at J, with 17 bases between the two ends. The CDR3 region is CASSSRPPSSQETQYF. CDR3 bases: TGTGCCAGCAGCTCTAGACCACCTAGCAGTCAAGAGACCCAGTACTTC.

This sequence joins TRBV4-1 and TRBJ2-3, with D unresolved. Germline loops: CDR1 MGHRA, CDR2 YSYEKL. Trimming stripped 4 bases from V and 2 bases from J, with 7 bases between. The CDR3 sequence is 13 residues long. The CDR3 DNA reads TGCGCCAGCAGCCGGAAAGACACAGATACGCAGTATTTT. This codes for CASSRKDTDTQYF.

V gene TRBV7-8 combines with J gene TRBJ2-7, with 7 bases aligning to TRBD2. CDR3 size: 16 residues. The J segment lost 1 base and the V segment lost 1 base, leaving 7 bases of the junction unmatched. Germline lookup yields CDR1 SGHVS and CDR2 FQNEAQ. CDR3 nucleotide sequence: TGTGCCAGCAGCTTAGTAATTGGCGGGGGATCCTACGAGCAGTACTTC. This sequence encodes CASSLVIGGGSYEQYF.

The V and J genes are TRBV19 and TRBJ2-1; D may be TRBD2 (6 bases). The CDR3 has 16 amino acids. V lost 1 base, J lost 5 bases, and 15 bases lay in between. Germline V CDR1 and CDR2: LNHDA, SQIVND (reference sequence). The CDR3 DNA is TGTGCCAGTAGTATAGGTGGGAAAGGCGGGAACAATGAGCAGTTCTTC. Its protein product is CASSIGGKGGNNEQFF.